These 15 T cell receptor beta chains originate from one sample sequenced in a study of beta chain features in type 1 diabetes. Every isolated RNA sample was fully reverse transcribed, so sequencing captured expressed TCRB transcripts. Some clones are missing from TCRdb's copy, which holds only in-frame ones; the method was immunoSEQ multiplex PCR. The profile covers around 340,000 clones, with 7% to 10% appearing a single time and roughly 1% taken by the ten largest. Study results and limitations: People with Type 1 diabetes carried modestly yet significantly shorter TCRB CDR3s in all four CD4+ subsets.

Which antigens these TCRs recognize remains unknown. The sample taken for sequencing was central memory CD4+ T cells from blood. These receptors were collected from a man aged 25 to 40 with type 1 diabetes.

A remark on this clone: This may be a read error, as it is one base from a much larger clone. V and J are TRBV30 and TRBJ1-6; no firm D call. Germline CDR1 is GTSNPN and CDR2 is SVGIG (reference sequence). The CDR3 consists of 16 residues. The V end was cut by 2 bases, the J end by 2 bases, with 13 bases between. The CDR3 loop is CAWSRAGNTYNSPLHF. For the CDR3, the DNA is TGTGCCTGGAGTCGGGCGGGGAACACCTATAATTCACCCCTCCACTTT.

As for this clone: Other DNA sequences within the sample encode an identical CDR3. The chain employs TRBV4-3 and TRBJ2-5; 7 bases are a match to TRBD2. The CDR3 is 14 residues long. Unmatched junction bases numbered 2, after V lost 1 base and J lost 3 bases. CDR1 LGHNA and CDR2 YSLEER come from the germline V gene. CDR3 nucleotide sequence: TGCGCCAGCAGCCAAGGGGCGGGGGAAGAGACCCAGTACTTC. Protein product: CASSQGAGEETQYF.

This clone was counted only a few times. The chain employs TRBV30 and TRBJ2-5, with 8 bases that match TRBD1. The germline V gene encodes CDR1 GTSNPN and CDR2 SVGIG (reference sequence). The ends lost 1 base at V and 5 bases at J; junction bases unmatched: 9. The CDR3 contains 15 residues. In DNA form, the CDR3 reads TGTGCCTGGAGTGGTGGACAGGGAGAATGGGAGACCCAGTACTTC. Translating gives CAWSGGQGEWETQYF.

This clone was picked up a small number of times. V and J are TRBV18 and TRBJ2-5; 7 nucleotides line up with TRBD1. Germline V lookup: CDR1 KGHSH, CDR2 LQKENI. This CDR3 has 14 residues. V was clipped by 3 bases and J by 2 bases; unmatched bases: 3. The CDR3 loop reads CASSPPGQQETQYF. The DNA for the CDR3 is TGTGCCAGCTCACCCCCGGGACAGCAAGAGACCCAGTACTTC.

This clone turned up a few times. The chain couples TRBV6-6 to TRBJ2-5, with D possibly being TRBD1 or TRBD2 (5 bases each). Trimming took off 6 bases at V and 5 bases at J, with 22 bases between the two ends. The CDR3 covers 16 residues. Germline V gives CDR1 MNHNY, CDR2 SVGAGI (reference sequence). In DNA form, the CDR3 reads TGTGCCAGCAGCTCCTCTCGCCTGGGGGATCGGGAGACCCAGTACTTC. It specifies CASSSSRLGDRETQYF.

The V call is TRBV10-3, the J call TRBJ1-5, with D uncertain. Germline V gene sequence: CDR1 ENHRY, CDR2 SYGVKD. The CDR3 extends over 13 amino acids. The V end was cut by 5 bases, the J end by 9 bases, with 14 bases between. CDR3 nucleotide sequence: TGTGCCATCAGTTCAGAGGGTCCAGGGCCCCAGCATTTT. It is translated as CAISSEGPGPQHF.

This clone has a count of ten or more. The rearrangement joins TRBV28 to TRBJ1-1, with D tentatively TRBD1 (6 bases). Germline V gene lookup returns CDR1 MDHEN and CDR2 SYDVKM. The V gene lost 7 bases and the J gene lost 3 bases, with 15 bases spanning the gap. The CDR3 is 14 residues long. The CDR3 reads CASTFWGQDTEAFF. CDR3 sequence (DNA): TGTGCCAGCACCTTTTGGGGGCAGGACACTGAAGCTTTCTTT.

This clone was picked up a small number of times. This chain links TRBV5-1 with TRBJ2-5; D is ambiguous. With 3 bases removed from V and 5 bases from J, the gap between germline ends came to 5 bases. CDR1 and CDR2 from the germline V gene are SGHRS and YFSETQ. The CDR3 consists of 11 residues. The CDR3 nucleotides are TGCGCCAGCAGCTCAGCGGAGACCCAGTACTTC. This codes for CASSSAETQYF.

This clone was detected only a few times. The chain recombines TRBV11-2 with TRBJ2-1, with D tentatively TRBD1 or TRBD2 (6 bases each). CDR1 and CDR2 (germline): SGHAT, FQNNGV. This CDR3 contains 16 residues. Trimming removed 6 bases at V and 0 bases at J, with 15 bases between. CDR3 loop: CASSSLGGVSYNEQFF. CDR3 in DNA: TGTGCCAGCAGTTCCCTCGGGGGCGTCTCCTACAATGAGCAGTTCTTC.

This clone was counted only a few times. The J gene is TRBJ2-3, the V gene TRBV18, with 14 bases lining up with TRBD2. The CDR3 contains 15 residues. Germline-derived CDR1 and CDR2 are KGHSH and LQKENI. J gave up 5 bases and V 2 bases, and 0 bases lay outside the gene matches. CDR3 in amino acids: CASSPGTSGGDTQYF. The CDR3 DNA reads as TGTGCCAGCTCACCAGGGACTAGCGGGGGAGATACGCAGTATTTT.

The chain couples TRBV5-1 to TRBJ2-7, with TRBD1 identical over 10 bases. The CDR3 contains 14 residues. Trimming removed 4 bases from V and 4 bases from J; junction bases left unmatched: 5. CDR1 is SGHRS, CDR2 YFSETQ, per germline. CDR3 bases: TGCGCCAGCAGCCCTGGACAGGGGGAATACGAGCAGTACTTC. Translated: CASSPGQGEYEQYF. The whole variable domain, filled in from reference TRBV5-1 and TRBJ2-7, reads KAGVTQTPRYLIKTRGQQVTLSCSPISGHRSVSWYQQTPGQGLQFLFEYFSETQRNKGNFPGRFSGRQFSNSRSEMNVSTLELGDSALYLCASSPGQGEYEQYFGPGTRLTVT.

The chain recombines TRBV6-5 with TRBJ1-1; 7 nucleotides agree with TRBD1. V shed 6 bases, J shed 7 bases, and the junction held 8 bases outside the gene matches. Germline-derived CDR1 and CDR2 are MNHEY and SVGAGI. This CDR3 comprises 13 residues. CDR3 DNA sequence: TGTGCCAGCAGCTTTCAGGGGGGGGGTGAAGCTTTCTTT. This sequence encodes CASSFQGGGEAFF.

This clone was detected ten times or more. The chain is built from TRBV7-2 and TRBJ2-7, with D unclear. Germline lookup yields CDR1 SGHTA and CDR2 FQGNSA. V was trimmed by 2 bases and J by 3 bases, leaving 11 bases between them. The length of the CDR3 is 14 residues. CDR3 loop: CASSLQDGYYEQYF. In DNA form, the CDR3 reads TGTGCCAGCAGCTTACAGGATGGATACTACGAGCAGTACTTC.

The chain links TRBV29-1 to TRBJ2-3; 11 bases map to TRBD2. The germline V gene has CDR1 SQVTM and CDR2 ANQGSEA. J gave up 4 bases and V 6 bases, and 6 bases lay outside the gene matches. The CDR3 is 14 amino acids. The CDR3, as DNA: TGCAGCGTCGTCCTAGCGGGGGGCCCAGATACGCAGTATTTT. Its translation is CSVVLAGGPDTQYF.

This clone was observed a few times. The rearrangement uses TRBV28 and TRBJ2-7; 8 bases fit TRBD1. This CDR3 has 16 residues. CDR1 is MDHEN, CDR2 SYDVKM, per germline. The V segment lost 4 bases and the J segment 2 bases; nucleotides outside the gene matches: 10. The CDR3 DNA is TGTGCCAGCAGTTCATTTACAGGGGGTTCCGCCTACGAGCAGTACTTC. Residues: CASSSFTGGSAYEQYF.